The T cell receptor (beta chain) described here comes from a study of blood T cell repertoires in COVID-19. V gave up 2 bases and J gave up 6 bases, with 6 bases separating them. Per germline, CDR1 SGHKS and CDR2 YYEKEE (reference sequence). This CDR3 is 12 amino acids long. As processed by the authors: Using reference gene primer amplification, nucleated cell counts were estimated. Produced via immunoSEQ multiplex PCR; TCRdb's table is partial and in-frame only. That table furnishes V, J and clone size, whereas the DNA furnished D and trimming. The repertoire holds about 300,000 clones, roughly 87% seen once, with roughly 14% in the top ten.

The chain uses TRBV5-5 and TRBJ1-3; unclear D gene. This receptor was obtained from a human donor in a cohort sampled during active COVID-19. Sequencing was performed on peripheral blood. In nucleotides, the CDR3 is TGTGCCAGCAGCTTAGAGGAAAACACCATATATTTT. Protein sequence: CASSLEENTIYF.